These 10 T cell receptor beta chains came from one sample sequenced in a study of shared clonotypes between healthy human individuals (dated by TCRdb to 2019 to 2021). Libraries were prepared through the immunoSEQ multiplex PCR assay. TCRdb limited this immuneACCESS table to in-frame rearrangements with V and J called. A share of clones is missing; checked studies link under half to unresolved V genes, and the rest is unexplained. This sample gives roughly 1.4 million clones in total; approximately 98.5% of them show up just once. The ten largest make up around 0.38% of the sample. Sample: naive CD4+ T cells sorted from blood. The sample's cell subset or site, from its label and the paper: CD45RA+ positively selected. These receptor sequences come from a young man in good health.

V usage is TRBV18 and J usage is TRBJ2-5, with 7 bases matching TRBD1. Germline lookup yields CDR1 KGHSH and CDR2 LQKENI. The CDR3 is made up of 15 amino acids. The V gene end was trimmed by 6 bases and the J gene end by 5 bases; junction bases not matched to a gene: 12. CDR3 nucleotides: TGTGCCAGCTCCCCTAAGACAGGGAGTTTGGAGACCCAGTACTTC. Its translation is CASSPKTGSLETQYF.

The rearrangement links TRBV9 to TRBJ1-1, with 8 bases fitting TRBD1. The CDR3 consists of 15 residues. Germline CDR1 and CDR2: SGDLS and YYNGEE. The trim removed 4 bases at V and 0 bases at J, leaving 5 bases unmatched. CDR3 bases: TGTGCCAGCAGCAGAGACAGGGGACTGAACACTGAAGCTTTCTTT. Translating gives CASSRDRGLNTEAFF. Full variable domain (missing parts from reference TRBV9 and TRBJ1-1): DSGVTQTPKHLITATGQRVTLRCSPRSGDLSVYWYQQSLDQGLQFLIQYYNGEERAKGNILERFSAQQFPDLHSELNLSSLELGDSALYFCASSRDRGLNTEAFFGQGTRLTVV.

V usage is TRBV25-1 and J usage is TRBJ1-2; 7 bases agree with TRBD1. Germline trimming cut 4 bases from V and 2 bases from J; bases unmatched to any gene: 4. This CDR3 is built from 14 residues. CDR1 is MGHDK and CDR2 is SYGVNS in the germline V gene. The CDR3 loop is CASSGRGQNYGYTF. Here the CDR3 DNA reads TGTGCCAGCAGTGGAAGGGGACAGAACTATGGCTACACCTTC.

The V gene is TRBV27, the J gene TRBJ2-3, with a possible D match to TRBD2 (6 bases). This CDR3 is 16 amino acids long. Germline CDR1 reads MNHEY; CDR2 reads SMNVEV (reference sequence). Trimming shortened V by 1 base and J by 3 bases, and 14 bases separated the two germline ends. The CDR3 bases are TGTGCCAGCAGTTTATTACTAGCTGGACCTACAGATACGCAGTATTTT. Translated: CASSLLLAGPTDTQYF.

The genes are TRBV5-1 and TRBJ1-4, with D possibly matching TRBD1 (6 bases). The CDR3 contains 13 residues. V was trimmed by 4 bases and J by 8 bases, leaving 12 bases between them. Germline V gene data show CDR1 as SGHRS and CDR2 as YFSETQ. This CDR3 reads CASSRTASEKLFF. CDR3 coding DNA: TGCGCCAGCAGCCGGACAGCGTCGGAAAAACTGTTTTTT. Supplemented by reference TRBV5-1 and TRBJ1-4, the full variable domain reads KAGVTQTPRYLIKTRGQQVTLSCSPISGHRSVSWYQQTPGQGLQFLFEYFSETQRNKGNFPGRFSGRQFSNSRSEMNVSTLELGDSALYLCASSRTASEKLFFGSGTQLSVL.

V gene TRBV19 combines with J gene TRBJ1-2, with TRBD1 as a possible D gene (5 bases). This CDR3 contains 15 residues. Germline V gene lookup returns CDR1 LNHDA and CDR2 SQIVND (reference sequence). V was cut by 5 bases and J by 3 bases, with 16 bases left in between. Written as DNA, the CDR3 is TGTGCCAGTAGTCCCGGACTGGTGGGGGACTATGGCTACACCTTC. It yields the protein CASSPGLVGDYGYTF.

Notes on this clone: The identical CDR3 is also encoded by other nucleotide sequences in the sample. V gene TRBV5-1 combines with J gene TRBJ2-5, with 7 bases aligning to TRBD1. The germline gives CDR1 SGHRS, CDR2 YFSETQ. V dropped 3 bases and J dropped 1; count of bases not matched to a gene: 3. The CDR3 length is 14 residues. The CDR3 is CASSSGQPQETQYF. CDR3 coding DNA: TGCGCCAGCAGCTCGGGACAGCCCCAAGAGACCCAGTACTTC. The whole variable domain, remainder taken from reference TRBV5-1 and TRBJ2-5, is KAGVTQTPRYLIKTRGQQVTLSCSPISGHRSVSWYQQTPGQGLQFLFEYFSETQRNKGNFPGRFSGRQFSNSRSEMNVSTLELGDSALYLCASSSGQPQETQYFGPGTRLLVL.

This clone was found once. At the DNA level, this CDR3 is encoded by other sequences in the same sample as well. The genes are TRBV28 and TRBJ1-2; the D is unclear. The germline V gene encodes CDR1 MDHEN and CDR2 SYDVKM. This CDR3 contains 12 residues. The V and J ends lost 3 bases and 4 bases respectively, with 6 bases between them. Here the CDR3 DNA reads TGTGCCAGCAGTTTTGGAGCCTATGGCTACACCTTC. Protein product: CASSFGAYGYTF.

A note on this clone: Other DNA sequences in this specimen translate into the identical CDR3. The V gene is TRBV7-9, the J gene TRBJ1-1; D unresolved. V was trimmed by 3 bases and J by 0 bases, leaving 8 bases between them. Germline lookup yields CDR1 SEHNR and CDR2 FQNEAQ (reference sequence). This CDR3 comprises 14 residues. The CDR3 loop reads CASSLVPVNTEAFF. CDR3 coding DNA: TGTGCCAGCAGCTTGGTGCCAGTGAACACTGAAGCTTTCTTT.

This rearrangement joins TRBV18 to TRBJ2-3; 11 nucleotides agree with TRBD2. In germline, CDR1 is KGHSH, CDR2 LQKENI. The J segment lost 0 bases and the V segment lost 4 bases, leaving 3 bases of the junction unmatched. The CDR3 is made up of 16 amino acids. The CDR3 protein is CASSQASGRSTDTQYF. The CDR3 DNA follows: TGTGCCAGCTCACAGGCTAGCGGGAGGAGCACAGATACGCAGTATTTT. The full variable domain, with the rest looked up from reference TRBV18 and TRBJ2-3, is NAGVMQNPRHLVRRRGQEARLRCSPMKGHSHVYWYRQLPEEGLKFMVYLQKENIIDESGMPKERFSAEFPKEGPSILRIQQVVRGDSAAYFCASSQASGRSTDTQYFGPGTRLTVL.